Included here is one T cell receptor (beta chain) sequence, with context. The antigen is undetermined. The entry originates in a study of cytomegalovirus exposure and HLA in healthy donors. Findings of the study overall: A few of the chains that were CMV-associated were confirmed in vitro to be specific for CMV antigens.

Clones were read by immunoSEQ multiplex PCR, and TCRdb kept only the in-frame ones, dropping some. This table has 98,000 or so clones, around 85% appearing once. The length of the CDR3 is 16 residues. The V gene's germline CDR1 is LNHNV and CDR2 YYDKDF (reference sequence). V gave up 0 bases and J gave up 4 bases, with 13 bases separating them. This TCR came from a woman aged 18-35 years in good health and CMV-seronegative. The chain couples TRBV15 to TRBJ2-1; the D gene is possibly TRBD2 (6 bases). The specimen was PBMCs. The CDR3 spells CATSRDSGTVYNEQFF. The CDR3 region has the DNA TGTGCCACCAGCAGAGATAGTGGGACTGTGTACAATGAGCAGTTCTTC.